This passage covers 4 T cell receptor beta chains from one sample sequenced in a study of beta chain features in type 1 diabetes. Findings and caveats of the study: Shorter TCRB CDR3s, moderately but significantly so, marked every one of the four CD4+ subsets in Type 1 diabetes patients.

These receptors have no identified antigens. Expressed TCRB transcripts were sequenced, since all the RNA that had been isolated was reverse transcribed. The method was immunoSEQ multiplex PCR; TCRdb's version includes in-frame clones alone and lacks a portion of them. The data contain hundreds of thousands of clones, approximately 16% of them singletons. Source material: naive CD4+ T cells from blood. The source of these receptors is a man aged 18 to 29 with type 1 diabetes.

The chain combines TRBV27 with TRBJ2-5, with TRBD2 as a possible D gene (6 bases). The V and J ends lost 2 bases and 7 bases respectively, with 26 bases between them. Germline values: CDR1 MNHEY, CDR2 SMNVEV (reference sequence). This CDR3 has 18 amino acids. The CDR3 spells CASSLRSGGDAREGTQYF. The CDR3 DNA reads TGTGCCAGCAGTTTAAGGTCTGGAGGGGACGCTAGGGAAGGGACCCAGTACTTC.

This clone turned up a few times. The CDR3 here is CASSQESVLAAPPGELFF. DNA of the CDR3: TGTGCCAGCAGCCAAGAGTCGGTACTAGCGGCACCTCCCGGGGAGCTGTTTTTT. The rearrangement joins TRBV4-2 to TRBJ2-2; 8 positions agree with TRBD2. V dropped 0 bases and J dropped 6; count of bases not matched to a gene: 12. The CDR3 loop spans 18 amino acids. CDR1 is LGHNA and CDR2 is YNFKEQ in the germline V gene.

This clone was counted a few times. CDR3 region: CAWSVRPGQTEAFF. CDR3 DNA sequence: TGTGCCTGGAGTGTCCGGCCGGGTCAGACTGAAGCTTTCTTT. This chain connects TRBV30 to TRBJ1-1; no firm D call. Germline V gene data show CDR1 as GTSNPN and CDR2 as SVGIG (reference sequence). The CDR3 spans 14 residues. The V gene lost 0 bases and the J gene lost 5 bases, with 13 bases spanning the gap.

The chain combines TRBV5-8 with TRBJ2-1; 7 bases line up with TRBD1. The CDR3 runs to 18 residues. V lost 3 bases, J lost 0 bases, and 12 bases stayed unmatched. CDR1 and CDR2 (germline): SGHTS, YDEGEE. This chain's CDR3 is CASSSPRDRAYSYNEQFF. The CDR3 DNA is TGTGCCAGCAGCTCCCCCCGGGACAGAGCGTACTCCTACAATGAGCAGTTCTTC.